These 19 T cell receptor beta chains were all obtained from the same sample, sequenced in a study of T cells in Graves' hyperthyroidism and ophthalmopathy. Amplification yielded TCR beta CDR3 regions, with RNA transcripts as the source. Researchers ran a first-round RT-PCR on the TCR CDR3 using the HTBI primer set. MiXCR, applied by TCRdb to the multiplex PCR reads, yields one record per CDR3 protein. In the table there are a few hundred thousand distinct CDR3 sequences, 18% of which are singletons. Sample: blood. Receptor source: a woman aged 40 to 50 with Graves' ophthalmopathy.

This clonotype occurred many times. The chain is built from TRBV4-1 and TRBJ1-5, with a possible D match to TRBD1 (6 bases). This CDR3 is 17 amino acids long. Per germline, CDR1 MGHRA and CDR2 YSYEKL. Trimming stripped 5 bases from V and 4 bases from J, with 21 bases between. The CDR3 here is CASSYTVRDKGNQPQHF. CDR3 coding DNA: TGCGCCAGCAGCTACACCGTCCGGGACAAAGGTAATCAGCCCCAGCATTTT.

This clonotype was picked up many times. The V gene is TRBV28, the J gene TRBJ1-1, with D possibly being TRBD1 (5 bases). CDR3 length: 14 amino acids. V gave up 5 bases and J gave up 5 bases, with 15 bases separating them. Germline V gene sequence: CDR1 MDHEN, CDR2 SYDVKM. The CDR3 DNA reads as TGTGCCAGCAGTCTCCACCCAGGGAGTACTGAAGCTTTCTTT. Protein: CASSLHPGSTEAFF. Together with reference TRBV28 and TRBJ1-1, the CDR3 gives the full variable domain: DVKVTQSSRYLVKRTGEKVFLECVQDMDHENMFWYRQDPGLGLRLIYFSYDVKMKEKGDIPEGYSVSREKKERFSLILESASTNQTSMYLCASSLHPGSTEAFFGQGTRLTVV.

The chain uses TRBV7-2 and TRBJ2-3; 11 positions agree with TRBD2. Unmatched junction bases numbered 3, after V lost 1 base and J lost 0 bases. CDR3 length: 17 amino acids. Looked up from germline, CDR1 is SGHTA and CDR2 is FQGNSA. CDR3 sequence reads: CASSLVLAGGSTDTQYF. As DNA, the CDR3 is TGTGCCAGCAGCTTAGTGCTAGCGGGGGGTAGCACAGATACGCAGTATTTT.

This clonotype came up many times. The J gene is TRBJ1-1, the V gene TRBV29-1; D perhaps matches TRBD1 (5 bases). CDR3 size: 12 residues. Germline CDR1 reads SQVTM; CDR2 reads ANQGSEA. Trimming took 6 bases from V and 3 from J, leaving 11 bases between them. The CDR3 reads CSVYKGDTEAFF. In nucleotides, the CDR3 is TGCAGCGTCTATAAAGGGGACACTGAAGCTTTCTTT.

The chain combines TRBV28 with TRBJ2-7; 12 nucleotides align to TRBD1. The CDR3 has 17 residues. J was trimmed by 7 bases and V by 4 bases; bases with no gene match: 14. Germline CDR1 MDHEN, CDR2 SYDVKM. CDR3 in amino acids: CASSSIDNRDRGLEQYF. The DNA for the CDR3 is TGTGCCAGCAGTTCCATCGACAACCGGGACAGGGGGCTTGAGCAGTACTTC.

This clonotype has ten or more counts. The rearrangement uses TRBV2 and TRBJ2-5; 12 bases agree with TRBD2. V was clipped by 11 bases and J by 0 bases; unmatched bases: 16. The CDR3 covers 18 residues. From germline, CDR1 is SNHLY and CDR2 FYNNEI. This chain's CDR3 is CAVQGRLAGVRDQETQYF. CDR3 bases: TGTGCCGTCCAGGGGAGACTAGCGGGAGTTAGGGACCAAGAGACCCAGTACTTC.

This clonotype was seen repeatedly, ten times or more. This rearrangement joins TRBV6-1 to TRBJ1-6, with 9 bases that match TRBD1. Germline CDR1 is MNHNS and CDR2 is SASEGT. The length of the CDR3 is 15 residues. With V trimmed by 4 bases and J by 5 bases, 3 bases remained unmatched. The CDR3 bases are TGTGCCAGCAGTGCACGACAGGGGGATAATTCACCCCTCCACTTT. Its translation: CASSARQGDNSPLHF.

This clonotype was seen ten or more times. V is TRBV5-1 and J is TRBJ2-5, with 16 bases matching TRBD2. Trimming cost V 0 bases and J 4 bases; bases outside gene matches: 3. The CDR3 is 17 amino acids. Germline V lookup: CDR1 SGHRS, CDR2 YFSETQ. CDR3 nucleotides: TGCGCCAGCAGCTTGGAGGGACTAGCGGGAGGGTCAGAGACCCAGTACTTC. Translated: CASSLEGLAGGSETQYF.

There are many counts of this clonotype. This chain joins TRBV13 and TRBJ1-6, with 12 positions matching TRBD1. The V segment lost 4 bases and the J segment 10 bases; nucleotides outside the gene matches: 8. Germline CDR1 reads PRHDT; CDR2 reads FYEKMQ (reference sequence). This CDR3 has 16 amino acids. As DNA, the CDR3 is TGTGCCAGCAGCTCCGGGACAGGGGGCTTGAGGTCACCCCTCCACTTT. Amino acids: CASSSGTGGLRSPLHF.

This clonotype was counted many times. CDR3 sequence (DNA): TGTGCCAGTAGTGATGACGGGGGCCCCCCCTGGAATGAGCAGTTCTTC. Amino acid sequence: CASSDDGGPPWNEQFF. This rearrangement joins TRBV19 to TRBJ2-1; D assignment may be TRBD1 or TRBD2 (6 bases each). Germline V gene data show CDR1 as LNHDA and CDR2 as SQIVND (reference sequence). There are 16 residues in the CDR3. With 5 bases removed from V and 7 bases from J, the gap between germline ends came to 21 bases.

This clonotype was recorded many times. The chain recombines TRBV18 with TRBJ1-1, with TRBD1 matching 7 bases. Losses at the gene ends were 2 bases for V and 0 bases for J; bases not matched to a gene: 3. Germline CDR1 KGHSH, CDR2 LQKENI. The CDR3 runs 15 residues. DNA of the CDR3: TGTGCCAGCTCACCAACGGGACAGATGAACACTGAAGCTTTCTTT. Encoded protein: CASSPTGQMNTEAFF.

The chain is built from TRBV2 and TRBJ1-5; the match to TRBD1 covers 9 bases. V trimming: 7 bases; J trimming: 5 bases; junction bases outside the gene matches: 9. Germline V gives CDR1 SNHLY, CDR2 FYNNEI. CDR3 length: 15 amino acids. The CDR3 DNA reads TGTGCCAGCACTACTCAGGACAGGGGCTATCAGCCCCAGCATTTT. Residues: CASTTQDRGYQPQHF.

This clonotype was seen repeatedly, ten times or more. A single base separates this from a much larger clone, so it may be a read error. V gene TRBV12-3 or TRBV12-4 combines with J gene TRBJ2-2, with D perhaps TRBD1 or TRBD2 (5 bases each). The ends were cut back, 1 base at V and 7 bases at J, with 7 bases in the middle. The CDR3 has 13 residues. The CDR3 DNA follows: TGTGCCAGCAGTTTAGGAGGGGACGGGGAGCTGTTTTTT. Its protein product is CASSLGGDGELFF.

This clonotype was recorded at least ten times. V is TRBV6-2 or TRBV6-3 and J is TRBJ1-2, with D perhaps TRBD1 (6 bases). CDR1 MNHEY and CDR2 SVGEGT come from the germline V gene. Trimming took off 7 bases at V and 8 bases at J, with 14 bases between the two ends. This CDR3 region has 12 residues. CDR3 nucleotide sequence: TGTGCCAGCATTGGGGCAGGGGACGGCTACACCTTC. Its protein is CASIGAGDGYTF.

CDR3 sequence reads: CASSILASGGTGELFF. CDR3 DNA: TGTGCCAGTAGTATCTTGGCTAGCGGGGGGACCGGGGAGCTGTTTTTT. The chain recombines TRBV19 with TRBJ2-2; 11 bases map to TRBD2. Germline CDR1 LNHDA, CDR2 SQIVND (reference sequence). V shed 3 bases, J shed 5 bases, and the junction held 5 bases outside the gene matches. The CDR3 runs 16 residues.

This clonotype was observed at least ten times. The V call is TRBV15, the J call TRBJ2-5, with D unresolved. From germline, CDR1 is LNHNV and CDR2 YYDKDF (reference sequence). V was pared by 9 bases and J by 2 bases, with 16 bases between. There are 14 residues in the CDR3. In DNA, the CDR3 is TGTGCCACAACGAATAACGACTTACAAGAGACCCAGTACTTC. Its protein is CATTNNDLQETQYF.

This clonotype showed up many times. The rearrangement joins TRBV7-8 to TRBJ2-5; 15 positions agree with TRBD2. V dropped 5 bases and J dropped 4; count of bases not matched to a gene: 8. This CDR3 spans 17 amino acids. Germline assignment: CDR1 SGHVS and CDR2 FQNEAQ. The CDR3 loop is CASSKGLAGGSGETQYF. As DNA, the CDR3 is TGTGCCAGCAGCAAGGGACTAGCGGGAGGTTCGGGAGAGACCCAGTACTTC.

There are many counts of this clonotype. V gene TRBV12-3 or TRBV12-4 combines with J gene TRBJ2-6; the D gene is possibly TRBD1 (5 bases). The length of the CDR3 is 18 residues. Trimming left V 1 base short and J 3 bases short, with 16 bases between. The CDR3 sequence is CASSLDKHQGFGANVLTF. The CDR3 nucleotides read TGTGCCAGCAGTTTAGACAAGCATCAGGGCTTTGGGGCCAACGTCCTGACTTTC.

The table lists this clonotype with many counts. This chain links TRBV25-1 with TRBJ1-1; D is undetermined. V was clipped by 6 bases and J by 1 base, with 12 bases between them. CDR1 MGHDK and CDR2 SYGVNS come from the germline V gene. CDR3 length: 14 residues. CDR3 DNA: TGTGCCAGCAGGTCGCGGGCACCGAACACTGAAGCTTTCTTT. As protein: CASRSRAPNTEAFF.